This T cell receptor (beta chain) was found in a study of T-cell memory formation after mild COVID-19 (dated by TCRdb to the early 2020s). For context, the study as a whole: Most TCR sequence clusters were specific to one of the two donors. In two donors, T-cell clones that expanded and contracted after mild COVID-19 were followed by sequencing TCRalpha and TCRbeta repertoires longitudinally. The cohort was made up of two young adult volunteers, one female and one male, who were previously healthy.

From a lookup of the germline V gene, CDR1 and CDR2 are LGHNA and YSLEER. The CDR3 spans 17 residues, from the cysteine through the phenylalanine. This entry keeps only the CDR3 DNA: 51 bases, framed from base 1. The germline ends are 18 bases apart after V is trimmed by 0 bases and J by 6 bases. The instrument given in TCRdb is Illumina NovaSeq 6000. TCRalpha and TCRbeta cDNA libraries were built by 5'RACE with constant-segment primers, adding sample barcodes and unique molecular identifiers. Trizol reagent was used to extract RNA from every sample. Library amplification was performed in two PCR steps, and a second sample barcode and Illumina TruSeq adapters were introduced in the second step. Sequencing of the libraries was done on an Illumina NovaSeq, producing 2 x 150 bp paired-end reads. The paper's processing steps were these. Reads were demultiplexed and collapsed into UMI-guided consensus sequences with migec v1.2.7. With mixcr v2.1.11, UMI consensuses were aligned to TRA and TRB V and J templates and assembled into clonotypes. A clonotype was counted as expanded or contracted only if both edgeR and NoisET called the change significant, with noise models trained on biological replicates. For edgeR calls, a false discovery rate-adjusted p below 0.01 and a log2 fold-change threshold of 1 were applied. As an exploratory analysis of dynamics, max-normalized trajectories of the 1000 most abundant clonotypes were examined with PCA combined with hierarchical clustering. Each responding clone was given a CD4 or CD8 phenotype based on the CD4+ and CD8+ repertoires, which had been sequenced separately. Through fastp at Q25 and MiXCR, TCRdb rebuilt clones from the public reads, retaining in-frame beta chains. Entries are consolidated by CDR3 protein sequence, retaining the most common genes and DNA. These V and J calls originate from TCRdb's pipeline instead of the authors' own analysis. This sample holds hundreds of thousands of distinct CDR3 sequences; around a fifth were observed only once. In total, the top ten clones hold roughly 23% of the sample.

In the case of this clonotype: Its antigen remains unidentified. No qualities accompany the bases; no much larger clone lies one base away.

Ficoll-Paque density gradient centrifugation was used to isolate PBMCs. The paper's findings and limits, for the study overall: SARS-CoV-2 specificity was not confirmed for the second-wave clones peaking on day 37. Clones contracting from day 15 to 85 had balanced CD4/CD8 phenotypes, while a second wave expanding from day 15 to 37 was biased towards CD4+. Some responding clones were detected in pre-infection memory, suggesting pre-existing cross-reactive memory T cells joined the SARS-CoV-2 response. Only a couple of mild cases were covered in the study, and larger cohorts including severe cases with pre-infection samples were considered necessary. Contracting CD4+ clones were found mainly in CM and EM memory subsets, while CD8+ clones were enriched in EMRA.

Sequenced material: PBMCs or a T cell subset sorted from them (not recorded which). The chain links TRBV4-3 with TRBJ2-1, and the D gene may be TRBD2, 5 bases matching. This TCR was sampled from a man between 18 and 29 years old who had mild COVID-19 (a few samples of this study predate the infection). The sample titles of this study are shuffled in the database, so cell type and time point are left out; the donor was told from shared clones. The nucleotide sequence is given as TGCGCCAGCAGCCAAGAAGGACCTTCAAACGCGGGCAATGAGCAGTTCTTC. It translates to CASSQEGPSNAGNEQFF.